Each of the 7 T cell receptor beta chains below was sequenced from the same sample in a study of blood T cell repertoires in COVID-19. The data were produced by immunoSEQ multiplex PCR, yet TCRdb's version contains in-frame clones alone and is incomplete. Among more than 80,000 clones listed, under 85% were seen once. The sequencing sample was made of peripheral blood. Receptors were obtained from a woman older than 75 with COVID-19, enrolled during active disease.

The CDR3 sequence: CASNGRKTYNEQFF. The CDR3 coding sequence is TGTGCCAGCAACGGTAGAAAAACGTACAATGAGCAGTTCTTC. The chain recombines TRBV6-5 with TRBJ2-1; D call uncertain. Trimming took off 7 bases at V and 4 bases at J, with 14 bases between the two ends. This CDR3 spans 14 amino acids. From germline, CDR1 is MNHEY and CDR2 SVGAGI.

The V gene is TRBV10-2, the J gene TRBJ2-1; TRBD1 matches at 7 bases. Per germline, CDR1 WSHSY and CDR2 SAAADI. This CDR3 is 12 amino acids long. Trimming removed 7 bases from V and 8 bases from J; junction bases left unmatched: 5. CDR3: CASTRQGYEQFF. The CDR3 coding sequence is TGCGCCAGCACCAGACAGGGCTATGAGCAGTTCTTC.

The rearrangement uses TRBV6-5 and TRBJ2-2, with 8 bases fitting TRBD1. The trim removed 7 bases at V and 6 bases at J, leaving 7 bases unmatched. This CDR3 is built from 14 residues. Germline V CDR1 and CDR2: MNHEY, SVGAGI. The CDR3 spells CASKDETGAGELFF. The CDR3 nucleotides read TGTGCCAGCAAAGATGAGACAGGGGCCGGGGAGCTGTTTTTT.

The rearrangement joins TRBV5-6 to TRBJ1-5; a weak D match, TRBD1 (6 bases). Germline V gene sequence: CDR1 SGHDT, CDR2 YYEEEE. V lost 2 bases, J lost 0 bases, and 12 bases lay in between. This CDR3 has 16 amino acids. The CDR3 reads CASSFRGAGSNQPQHF. The DNA of the CDR3 is TGTGCCAGCAGCTTTCGGGGGGCAGGTAGCAATCAGCCCCAGCATTTT. Drawing the rest from reference TRBV5-6 and TRBJ1-5, the complete variable domain is DAGVTQSPTHLIKTRGQQVTLRCSPKSGHDTVSWYQQALGQGPQFIFQYYEEEERQRGNFPDRFSGHQFPNYSSELNVNALLLGDSALYLCASSFRGAGSNQPQHFGDGTRLSIL.

J is TRBJ2-7 and V is TRBV5-1; TRBD2 agrees at 12 bases. Germline V gives CDR1 SGHRS, CDR2 YFSETQ. V lost 0 bases to trimming and J lost 5 bases; unmatched junction nucleotides: 9. The CDR3 is 17 amino acids. CDR3 sequence: CASSLAVTSGRYDEQYF. Here the CDR3 DNA reads TGCGCCAGCAGCTTGGCCGTGACTAGCGGGAGATACGACGAGCAGTACTTC. Full variable domain (missing parts from reference TRBV5-1 and TRBJ2-7): KAGVTQTPRYLIKTRGQQVTLSCSPISGHRSVSWYQQTPGQGLQFLFEYFSETQRNKGNFPGRFSGRQFSNSRSEMNVSTLELGDSALYLCASSLAVTSGRYDEQYFGPGTRLTVT.

A single count supports this clone. The rearrangement joins TRBV9 to TRBJ2-1; the D gene is possibly TRBD2 (6 bases). V lost 4 bases and J lost 6, with 23 bases in between. From germline, CDR1 is SGDLS and CDR2 YYNGEE. The CDR3 runs 17 residues. The CDR3 DNA is TGTGCCAGCAGCATTACCCCCGGGACTTCCAGCAGCAATGAGCAGTTCTTC. Protein product: CASSITPGTSSSNEQFF.

The rearrangement links TRBV14 to TRBJ2-3; TRBD2 aligns across 7 bases. Germline V lookup: CDR1 SGHDN, CDR2 FVKESK. J lost 3 bases, V lost 4 bases, and 7 bases had no gene match. The CDR3 covers 15 residues. In DNA form, the CDR3 reads TGTGCCAGCAGCCCTTCCGGGACTACTACAGATACGCAGTATTTT. It codes for CASSPSGTTTDTQYF.